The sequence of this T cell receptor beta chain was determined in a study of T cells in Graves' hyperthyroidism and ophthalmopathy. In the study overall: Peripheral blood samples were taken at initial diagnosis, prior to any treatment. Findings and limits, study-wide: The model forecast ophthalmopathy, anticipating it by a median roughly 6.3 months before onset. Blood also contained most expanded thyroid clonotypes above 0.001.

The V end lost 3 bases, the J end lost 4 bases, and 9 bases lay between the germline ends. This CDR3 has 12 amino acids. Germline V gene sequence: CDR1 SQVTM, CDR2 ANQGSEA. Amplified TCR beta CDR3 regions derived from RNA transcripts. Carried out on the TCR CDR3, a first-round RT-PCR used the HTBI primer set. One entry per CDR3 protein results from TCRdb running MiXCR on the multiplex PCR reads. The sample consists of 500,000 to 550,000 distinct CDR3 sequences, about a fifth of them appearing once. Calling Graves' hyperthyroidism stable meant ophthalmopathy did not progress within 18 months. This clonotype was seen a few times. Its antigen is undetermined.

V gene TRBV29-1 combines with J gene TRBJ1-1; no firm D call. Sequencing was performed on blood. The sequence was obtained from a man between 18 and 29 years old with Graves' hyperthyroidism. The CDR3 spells CSVEPESTEAFF. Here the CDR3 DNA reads TGCAGCGTTGAGCCGGAGAGCACTGAAGCTTTCTTT.